These 32 T cell receptor beta chains were sequenced from one sample in a study of blood T cell repertoires in COVID-19. TCRdb's table, derived via immunoSEQ multiplex PCR, lists solely in-frame clones and lacks some. The sample yields under 70,000 clones, about 82% seen once. The sample taken for sequencing was peripheral blood. Receptors originate from a human donor in a cohort sampled during active COVID-19.

The chain is built from TRBV6-4 and TRBJ2-7, with a weak D call TRBD1 (9 bases). This CDR3 comprises 17 residues. Trimming took off 7 bases at V and 6 bases at J, with 28 bases between the two ends. Per germline, CDR1 MRHNA and CDR2 SNTAGT. CDR3 region: CASIPPGGDRVPREQYF. The CDR3 DNA sequence: TGTGCCAGCATTCCACCGGGGGGGGACAGGGTCCCGCGCGAGCAGTACTTC.

The chain links TRBV23-1 to TRBJ2-7, with 7 nucleotides matching TRBD1. TRBV23-1 is an open reading frame whose function is uncertain. The V and J ends lost 2 bases and 6 bases, in that order; junction bases with no gene match: 7. The CDR3 extends over 14 amino acids. The CDR3 protein is CASSQGDRAAEQYF. The CDR3 region has the DNA TGCGCCAGCAGTCAAGGCGACAGGGCTGCCGAGCAGTACTTC.

The chain links TRBV18 to TRBJ2-1; a possible D gene is TRBD2 (6 bases). The ends were cut back, 4 bases at V and 8 bases at J, with 18 bases in the middle. The CDR3 spans 15 residues. Germline V lookup: CDR1 KGHSH, CDR2 LQKENI. CDR3 loop: CASSLLNSGWDEQFF. The CDR3, as DNA: TGTGCCAGCTCACTCCTAAACAGCGGGTGGGATGAGCAGTTCTTC.

CDR3 amino acids: CASSRGGLGQYF. The CDR3 coding sequence is TGTGCCAGCAGTCGCGGGGGACTGGGGCAGTACTTC. The chain uses TRBV6-5 and TRBJ2-7; 7 nucleotides agree with TRBD2. From germline, CDR1 is MNHEY and CDR2 SVGAGI. The CDR3 extends over 12 amino acids. J was trimmed by 9 bases and V by 5 bases; bases with no gene match: 7.

Notes on this clone: Different DNA sequences within this sample yield the same CDR3. The chain has TRBV28 and TRBJ1-1; 8 bases line up with TRBD1. V shed 2 bases, J shed 5 bases, and the junction held 4 bases outside the gene matches. Looked up from germline, CDR1 is MDHEN and CDR2 is SYDVKM. The CDR3 runs to 14 residues. CDR3 residues: CASSLQGARTEAFF. In DNA, the CDR3 is TGTGCCAGCAGTTTACAGGGGGCGAGGACTGAAGCTTTCTTT. The full variable domain, with the rest looked up from reference TRBV28 and TRBJ1-1, is DVKVTQSSRYLVKRTGEKVFLECVQDMDHENMFWYRQDPGLGLRLIYFSYDVKMKEKGDIPEGYSVSREKKERFSLILESASTNQTSMYLCASSLQGARTEAFFGQGTRLTVV.

This chain uses TRBV2 with TRBJ2-7; TRBD1 agrees at 7 bases. V shed 2 bases, J shed 5 bases, and the junction held 6 bases outside the gene matches. Germline V CDR1 and CDR2: SNHLY, FYNNEI. The CDR3 consists of 14 residues. CDR3 coding DNA: TGTGCCAGCAGTGAACTACAGGGGTTCCACGAGCAGTACTTC. It translates to CASSELQGFHEQYF.

This sequence joins TRBV7-3 and TRBJ2-3; possible D gene TRBD2, 6 bases. Germline loops: CDR1 SGHTA, CDR2 FQGTGA. Trimming shortened V by 5 bases and J by 5 bases, and 14 bases separated the two germline ends. CDR3 length equals 14 residues. For the CDR3, the DNA is TGTGCCAGCAGCCTACGCGGGGTCAAAGATACGCAGTATTTT. Translating gives CASSLRGVKDTQYF. Complete variable domain (other parts from reference TRBV7-3 and TRBJ2-3): GAGVSQTPSNKVTEKGKYVELRCDPISGHTALYWYRQSLGQGPEFLIYFQGTGAADDSGLPNDRFFAVRPEGSVSTLKIQRTERGDSAVYLCASSLRGVKDTQYFGPGTRLTVL.

This chain uses TRBV3-1 (or the pseudogene TRBV3-2) with TRBJ2-2; 11 bases agree with TRBD2. Germline V CDR1 and CDR2: LGHDT, YNNKEL (reference sequence). CDR3 length: 16 amino acids. V was pared by 3 bases and J by 3 bases, with 3 bases of the junction left unmatched. The DNA of the CDR3 is TGTGCCAGCAGCCAGGGGACTAGCGGTTACACCGGGGAGCTGTTTTTT. Translating gives CASSQGTSGYTGELFF.

CDR3 nucleotides: TGTGCCAGCAGTATGGGGACAGTCTCGGTTACTGAAGCTTTCTTT. As protein: CASSMGTVSVTEAFF. The chain employs TRBV6-2 or TRBV6-3 and TRBJ1-1, with 7 nucleotides matching TRBD1. This CDR3 spans 15 amino acids. With V trimmed by 5 bases and J by 5 bases, 11 bases remained unmatched. Germline-derived CDR1 and CDR2 are MNHEY and SVGEGT.

This clone was observed once. The CDR3 spells CASSSSTSGANVLTF. DNA of the CDR3: TGTGCCAGCAGCTCCTCTACCTCTGGGGCCAACGTCCTGACTTTC. V usage is TRBV7-3 and J usage is TRBJ2-6; D is undetermined. V gave up 4 bases and J gave up 0 bases, with 7 bases separating them. Germline assignment: CDR1 SGHTA and CDR2 FQGTGA. The CDR3 totals 15 residues.

This chain uses TRBV6-5 with TRBJ1-3, with D hard to call. V dropped 0 bases and J dropped 1 base, with 10 bases sitting between them. CDR3 length equals 16 residues. CDR1 is MNHEY, CDR2 SVGAGI, per germline. The CDR3 here is CASSYSRRLSGNTIYF. CDR3 in DNA: TGTGCCAGCAGTTACTCGAGGCGGTTGTCTGGAAACACCATATATTTT.

This clone is a singleton in its sample. In DNA form, the CDR3 reads TGTGCCAGCTCACCATCATCCGGACTAGCGGAGCAGTACTTC. Translated: CASSPSSGLAEQYF. The rearrangement links TRBV18 to TRBJ2-7; the match to TRBD2 covers 9 bases. After removal of 2 bases from V and 7 bases from J, the junction contained 6 bases not matched to a gene. Germline V CDR1 and CDR2: KGHSH, LQKENI. The CDR3 has 14 residues. Full variable domain (remainder filled in from reference TRBV18 and TRBJ2-7): NAGVMQNPRHLVRRRGQEARLRCSPMKGHSHVYWYRQLPEEGLKFMVYLQKENIIDESGMPKERFSAEFPKEGPSILRIQQVVRGDSAAYFCASSPSSGLAEQYFGPGTRLTVT.

This sequence joins TRBV9 and TRBJ2-7; 9 nucleotides line up with TRBD1. After removal of 4 bases from V and 0 bases from J, the junction contained 5 bases not matched to a gene. The CDR3 is made up of 15 amino acids. Germline V gene lookup returns CDR1 SGDLS and CDR2 YYNGEE. The DNA of the CDR3 is TGTGCCAGCAGCCCGGGACAGGGTGGCTCCTACGAGCAGTACTTC. Translating it yields CASSPGQGGSYEQYF. Variable domain in full (rest from reference TRBV9 and TRBJ2-7): DSGVTQTPKHLITATGQRVTLRCSPRSGDLSVYWYQQSLDQGLQFLIQYYNGEERAKGNILERFSAQQFPDLHSELNLSSLELGDSALYFCASSPGQGGSYEQYFGPGTRLTVT.

This chain joins TRBV6-1 and TRBJ2-5, with unresolved D. The CDR3 loop spans 10 amino acids. V lost 1 base, J lost 9 bases, and 3 bases lay in between. Germline V CDR1 and CDR2: MNHNS, SASEGT. CDR3 sequence (DNA): TGTGCCAGCAGTGAAGTCTCCCAGTACTTC. It codes for CASSEVSQYF.

The chain joins TRBV27 to TRBJ1-6; TRBD1 aligns across 7 bases. V lost 5 bases, J lost 10 bases, and 17 bases stayed unmatched. This CDR3 has 17 residues. CDR1 is MNHEY and CDR2 is SMNVEV in the germline V gene (reference sequence). CDR3 in amino acids: CASSPTGQQGVGSPLHF. CDR3 sequence (DNA): TGTGCCAGCAGTCCGACGGGACAGCAGGGGGTAGGATCACCCCTCCACTTT.

The rearrangement links TRBV21-1 to TRBJ2-1; the D call of TRBD2 is as the table states it, not checked on the DNA. TRBV21-1 counts as a pseudogene. The CDR3 runs 16 residues. CDR3: CASSKGRPGLTNEQFF. CDR3 DNA: TGTGCCAGCAGCAAGGGACGTCCGGGACTCACCAATGAGCAGTTCTTC.

The CDR3 nucleotides read TGTGCCAGCTGTACCAACCGGGACTCTGAGCAGTTCTTC. Translating gives CASCTNRDSEQFF. The chain joins TRBV28 to TRBJ2-1; the D gene is possibly TRBD2 (6 bases). The CDR3 has 13 residues. The V end was cut by 8 bases, the J end by 9 bases, with 17 bases between. Germline assignment: CDR1 MDHEN and CDR2 SYDVKM.

The CDR3 region has the DNA TGTGCCAGCAGCGTCGACAGGGGGAAAGGAGAGACCCAGTACTTC. Translated, it gives CASSVDRGKGETQYF. The rearrangement uses TRBV9 and TRBJ2-5, with TRBD1 identical over 9 bases. Trimming removed 2 bases from V and 4 bases from J; junction bases left unmatched: 6. Germline CDR1 is SGDLS and CDR2 is YYNGEE. The CDR3 length is 15 residues.

This clone was seen a few times. J is TRBJ1-5 and V is TRBV11-2; D is undetermined. CDR1 and CDR2 (germline): SGHAT, FQNNGV. The germline V and J ends were trimmed by 5 bases and 9 bases, with 11 bases remaining between them. This CDR3 region has 12 residues. CDR3 sequence reads: CASSLPGGPQHF. The CDR3 bases are TGTGCCAGCAGCCTACCTGGTGGGCCCCAGCATTTT.

The V and J genes are TRBV6-5 and TRBJ2-1, with 10 bases lining up with TRBD2. The CDR3 has 13 amino acids. Germline assignment: CDR1 MNHEY and CDR2 SVGAGI. V shed 8 bases, J shed 16 bases, and the junction held 14 bases outside the gene matches. The CDR3 spells CASLPAASGSRFF. The CDR3, as DNA: TGTGCCAGCCTCCCCGCAGCTAGCGGGAGTCGATTCTTC.

J is TRBJ2-3 and V is TRBV5-1; 7 nucleotides agree with TRBD1. CDR1 SGHRS and CDR2 YFSETQ come from the germline V gene. This CDR3 region has 16 residues. Losses at the gene ends were 4 bases for V and 2 bases for J; bases not matched to a gene: 10. The CDR3 coding sequence is TGCGCCAGCAGCGGCGGACAGGCCATATCCACAGATACGCAGTATTTT. Its protein is CASSGGQAISTDTQYF.

The V gene is TRBV4-1, the J gene TRBJ2-7; D is undetermined. Germline CDR1 and CDR2: MGHRA and YSYEKL. The CDR3 runs 14 residues. Trimming cost V 5 bases and J 5 bases, with 16 bases left between them. The CDR3 nucleotides read TGCGCCAGCAGCTACCGTCAGGTTCAAGACGAGCAGTACTTC. It is translated as CASSYRQVQDEQYF.

V gene TRBV15 combines with J gene TRBJ2-7, with D possibly being TRBD2 (5 bases). The CDR3 extends over 13 amino acids. CDR1 LNHNV and CDR2 YYDKDF come from the germline V gene (reference sequence). V was shortened by 2 bases and J by 4 bases, with 9 bases between the two germline ends. In nucleotides, the CDR3 is TGTGCCACCAGCAGAAATGGAGGATACGAGCAGTACTTC. Its translation is CATSRNGGYEQYF.

This clone was detected once. J is TRBJ1-5 and V is TRBV7-8, with D tentatively TRBD1 (6 bases). CDR1 is SGHVS and CDR2 is FQNEAQ in the germline V gene. The CDR3 is 15 residues long. V was shortened by 1 base and J by 3 bases, with 10 bases between the two germline ends. The CDR3 sequence is CASSLETGFNQPQHF. The CDR3 coding sequence is TGTGCCAGCAGCTTAGAGACAGGCTTCAATCAGCCCCAGCATTTT.

The chain joins TRBV2 to TRBJ2-7; 9 nucleotides match TRBD1. The ends lost 6 bases at V and 5 bases at J; junction bases unmatched: 5. Germline CDR1 SNHLY, CDR2 FYNNEI. The CDR3 loop spans 13 amino acids. CDR3 DNA sequence: TGTGCCAGCAGGGGGACAGGGCCCAACGAGCAGTACTTC. Amino acids: CASRGTGPNEQYF.

The chain combines TRBV7-9 with TRBJ1-3, with 7 positions matching TRBD1. Germline assignment: CDR1 SEHNR and CDR2 FQNEAQ (reference sequence). Losses at the gene ends were 5 bases for V and 0 bases for J; bases not matched to a gene: 7. This CDR3 region has 16 residues. In DNA form, the CDR3 reads TGTGCCAGCAGCCCCCGGGGACAGAACTCTGGAAACACCATATATTTT. Translating it yields CASSPRGQNSGNTIYF.

V usage is TRBV6-2 or TRBV6-3 and J usage is TRBJ2-3; 7 bases are shared with TRBD2. Germline CDR1 and CDR2: MNHEY and SVGEGT. This CDR3 spans 12 amino acids. J was trimmed by 9 bases and V by 4 bases; bases with no gene match: 4. CDR3 DNA: TGTGCCAGCAGTTCCGGGACTACAACGCAGTATTTT. This translates into CASSSGTTTQYF.

CDR3 DNA: TGCGCCAGCAGCCAATTTAGCGGGGAAACAGATACGCAGTATTTT. This codes for CASSQFSGETDTQYF. The gene calls are TRBV4-3 and TRBJ2-3; 8 bases agree with TRBD2. V trimming: 2 bases; J trimming: 3 bases; junction bases outside the gene matches: 4. This CDR3 comprises 15 residues. Germline loops: CDR1 LGHNA, CDR2 YSLEER.

The chain links TRBV28 to TRBJ1-2; no definite D call. V was trimmed by 5 bases and J by 7 bases, leaving 23 bases between them. This CDR3 is built from 16 residues. Germline V gene sequence: CDR1 MDHEN, CDR2 SYDVKM. The CDR3 reads CASSALGTRGTSGYTF. DNA for the CDR3: TGTGCCAGCAGTGCCCTCGGCACCCGGGGAACGAGTGGCTACACCTTC.

V usage is TRBV7-2 and J usage is TRBJ2-5; 10 nucleotides agree with TRBD2. From germline, CDR1 is SGHTA and CDR2 FQGNSA. The V segment lost 5 bases and the J segment 1 base; nucleotides outside the gene matches: 7. CDR3 length: 16 amino acids. The CDR3 bases are TGTGCCAGCAGCGCTGGGCTAGCGGGAGTCCAAGAGACCCAGTACTTC. This encodes CASSAGLAGVQETQYF.

This clone was seen only once. CDR3 amino acids: CASSLAAQGARDEQYF. DNA of the CDR3: TGTGCCAGCAGCTTAGCGGCACAGGGGGCTAGGGACGAGCAGTACTTC. The genes are TRBV7-8 and TRBJ2-7, with 9 nucleotides matching TRBD1. V shed 0 bases and J 5 bases; nucleotides not matched to a gene: 8. Germline CDR1 SGHVS, CDR2 FQNEAQ. CDR3 length: 16 residues.

The chain uses TRBV30 and TRBJ1-5; no firm D call. The CDR3 runs to 12 residues. The germline CDR1 and CDR2 sequences are GTSNPN and SVGIG (reference sequence). Trimming pared 8 bases from V and 4 bases from J, leaving 12 bases between. The CDR3 sequence is CALGGGNQPQHF. Written as DNA, the CDR3 is TGTGCCCTCGGTGGAGGGAATCAGCCCCAGCATTTT. The full variable domain, rest sourced from reference TRBV30 and TRBJ1-5, is SQTIHQWPATLVQPVGSPLSLECTVEGTSNPNLYWYRQAAGRGLQLLFYSVGIGQISSEVPQNLSASRPQDRQFILSSKKLLLSDSGFYLCALGGGNQPQHFGDGTRLSIL.